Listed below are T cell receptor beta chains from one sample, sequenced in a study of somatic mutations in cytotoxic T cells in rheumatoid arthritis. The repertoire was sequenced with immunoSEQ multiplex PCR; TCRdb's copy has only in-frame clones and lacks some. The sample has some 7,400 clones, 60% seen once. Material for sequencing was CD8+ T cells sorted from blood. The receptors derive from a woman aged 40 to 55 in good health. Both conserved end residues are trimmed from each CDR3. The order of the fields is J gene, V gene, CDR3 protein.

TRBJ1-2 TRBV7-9 ASTPGGNYGYT
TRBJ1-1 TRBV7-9 ASSHPRGGVSEAF
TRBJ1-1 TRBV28 ASRGATEAF
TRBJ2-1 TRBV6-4 ASSPASGRSTSYNEQF
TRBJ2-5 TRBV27 ASSLSPMGSFGETQY
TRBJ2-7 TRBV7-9 ASSLVRLEPYEQY
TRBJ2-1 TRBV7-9 ASSLEYFDEQF
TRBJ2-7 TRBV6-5 ASSYNRGEQY
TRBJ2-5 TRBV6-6 ASSPTSAEETQY
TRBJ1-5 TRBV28 ASSSLDRGRVNQPQH
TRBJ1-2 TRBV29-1 SEWTGTRGYT
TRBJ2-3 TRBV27 ASSFSATGGQY
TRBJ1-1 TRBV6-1 ASSEGWNTEAF
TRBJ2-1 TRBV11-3 ASQEWGSGTYNEQF
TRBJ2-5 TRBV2 ASDSPDRYETQY
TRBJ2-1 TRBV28 ASKDETGLVDEQF
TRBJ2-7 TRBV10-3 AVSGTGGAREQY
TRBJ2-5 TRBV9 ASSSYQETQY
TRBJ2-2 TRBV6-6 ASVAGGTGELF
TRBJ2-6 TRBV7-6 ASSPIQSGANVLT
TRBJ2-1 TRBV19 ASSTEGGSYNEQF
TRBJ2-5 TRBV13 ASSSPALGRETQY
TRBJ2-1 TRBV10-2 ASVSGTYNEQF
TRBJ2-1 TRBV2 ASSTGQGGAGQF
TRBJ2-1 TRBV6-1 ASSERWGQLDNEQF
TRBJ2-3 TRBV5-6 ASGSWGSTDTQY
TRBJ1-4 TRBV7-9 ASSPRPGQGRNEKLF
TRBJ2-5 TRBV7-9 ASSLVGAQETQY
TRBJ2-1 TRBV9 ASSVEGAGVRKSEQF
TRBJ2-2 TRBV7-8 ASSSGFRLAGGGELF
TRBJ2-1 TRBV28 ASSLGLAVYNEQF
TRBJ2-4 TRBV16 ASSQSASGRNYIQY
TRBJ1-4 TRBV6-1 ASRTSGLLF
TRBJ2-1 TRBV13 ASTPRGTGGNEQF
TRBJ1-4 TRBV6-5 ASSYSAANEKLF
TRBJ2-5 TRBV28 ASSLLAGGLETQY
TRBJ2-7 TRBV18 ASSPSASGTYEQY
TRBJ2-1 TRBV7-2 ASSLGGLAGYEQF
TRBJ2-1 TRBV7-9 ASRFLAGAYNEQF
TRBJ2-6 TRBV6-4 ASSEGGSGANVLT
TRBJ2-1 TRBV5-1 ASSPWSQPAVDEQF
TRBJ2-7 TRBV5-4 ASSPSGSKYEQY
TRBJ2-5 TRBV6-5 ASSYRGGDETQY
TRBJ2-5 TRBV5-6 ASSLAQGETQY
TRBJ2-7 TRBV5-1 ASSLEGAASSYEQY
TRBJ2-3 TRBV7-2 ASSTGSTGEDTQY
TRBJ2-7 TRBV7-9 ASSSPERDPYEQY
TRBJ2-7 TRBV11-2 ASSLGTGSNEQY
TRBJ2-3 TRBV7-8 ASSLAQGVDTQY
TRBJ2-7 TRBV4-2 ASSQDVGLASEQY
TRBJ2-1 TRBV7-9 ASSTGIYNEQF
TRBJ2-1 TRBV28 ASSLGTASYNEQF
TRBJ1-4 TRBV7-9 ASSSARGQEVEKLF
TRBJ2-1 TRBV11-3 ASGESNEQF
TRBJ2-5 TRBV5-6 ASSPPLVGETQY
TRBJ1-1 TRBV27 ASRAGSPITEAF
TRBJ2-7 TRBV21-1 ASTWTSGRALFYEQY